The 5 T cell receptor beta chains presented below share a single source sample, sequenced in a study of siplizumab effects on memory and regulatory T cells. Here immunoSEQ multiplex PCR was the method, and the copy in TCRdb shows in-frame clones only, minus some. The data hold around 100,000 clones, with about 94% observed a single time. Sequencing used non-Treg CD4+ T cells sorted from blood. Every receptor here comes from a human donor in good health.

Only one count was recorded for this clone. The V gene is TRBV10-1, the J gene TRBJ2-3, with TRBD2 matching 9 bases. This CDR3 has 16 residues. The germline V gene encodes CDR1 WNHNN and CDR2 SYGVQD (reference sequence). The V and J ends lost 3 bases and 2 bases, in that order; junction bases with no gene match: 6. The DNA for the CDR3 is TGCGCCAGCAGTGACCTGACTAGCGGATACACAGATACGCAGTATTTT. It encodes CASSDLTSGYTDTQYF.

The chain's CDR3 is CASSDGQPGRPQHF. CDR3 sequence (DNA): TGTGCCAGCAGTGATGGTCAACCCGGAAGGCCCCAGCATTTT. The V and J genes are TRBV25-1 and TRBJ1-5; D is uncertain. Trimming cost V 3 bases and J 9 bases, with 15 bases left between them. The CDR3 runs to 14 residues. The germline V gene has CDR1 MGHDK and CDR2 SYGVNS.

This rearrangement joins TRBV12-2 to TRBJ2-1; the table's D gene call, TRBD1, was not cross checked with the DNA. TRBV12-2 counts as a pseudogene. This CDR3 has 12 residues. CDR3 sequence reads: CASRFRKQEQFF. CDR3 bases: TGTGCAAGTCGCTTCCGTAAACAGGAGCAGTTCTTC.

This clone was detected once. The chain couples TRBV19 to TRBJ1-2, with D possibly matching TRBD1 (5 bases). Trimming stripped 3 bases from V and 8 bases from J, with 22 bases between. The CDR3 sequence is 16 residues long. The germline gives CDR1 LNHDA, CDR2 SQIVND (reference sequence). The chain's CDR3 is CASSMEVEGLYWGYTF. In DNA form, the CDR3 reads TGTGCCAGTAGTATGGAGGTTGAGGGGCTTTATTGGGGCTACACCTTC.

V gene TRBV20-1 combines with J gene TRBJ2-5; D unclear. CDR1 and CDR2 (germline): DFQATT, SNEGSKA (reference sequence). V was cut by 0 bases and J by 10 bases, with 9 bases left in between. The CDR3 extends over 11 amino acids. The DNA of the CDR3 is TGCAGTGCTAGAGATCATAGGAGCCAGTACTTC. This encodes CSARDHRSQYF.